This T cell receptor (beta chain) was captured by sequencing in a study of blood T cell repertoires in COVID-19. Looking at the study overall: PBMCs, B-cell-depleted T cells, or T cells were the source of the cDNA or gDNA that made up the material.

In the original analysis: The authors estimated nucleated cell counts from reference gene primer amplification. Here immunoSEQ multiplex PCR was the method, and the copy in TCRdb shows in-frame clones only, minus some. The V and J calls and clone size come from that table; D and trimming were worked out from the DNA. Here the sample spans 250,000 to 300,000 clones, almost 85% being singletons. Input material: peripheral blood. The receptor was derived from a man aged 50-60 years with active or convalescent COVID-19.

The CDR3 loop reads CASSLKSSTEAFF. The CDR3 region has the DNA TGTGCCAGCAGCTTAAAAAGTAGTACTGAAGCTTTCTTT. The chain combines TRBV7-2 with TRBJ1-1, with no clear D. Trimming left V 2 bases short and J 5 bases short, with 9 bases between. Per germline, CDR1 SGHTA and CDR2 FQGNSA. The CDR3 has 13 amino acids.